Shown below are 11 T cell receptor beta chains from a single sample sequenced in a study of OX40 agonist ivuxolimab in advanced cancers. Sequenced by immunoSEQ multiplex PCR; TCRdb stores in-frame clones only, minus some. Of roughly 60,000 clones listed, 84% were seen once; the top ten hold approximately 4.5%. The sequencing used CD4+ or CD8+ T cells sorted from blood, collected in a trial of the OX40 agonist ivuxolimab. The origin of the receptors is an adult with an advanced solid tumor such as melanoma, head and neck, liver or kidney cancer.

This chain links TRBV11-2 with TRBJ1-4, with D possibly TRBD1 on 5 matching bases. Germline CDR1 reads SGHAT; CDR2 reads FQNNGV. V was cut by 4 bases and J by 8 bases, with 17 bases left in between. CDR3 length equals 15 residues. The CDR3 here is CASSSFRGSGEKLFF. In DNA, the CDR3 is TGTGCCAGCAGCTCCTTTCGGGGCAGTGGGGAAAAACTGTTTTTT.

The chain employs TRBV18 and TRBJ2-3, with TRBD2 identical over 11 bases. The length of the CDR3 is 16 residues. With 3 bases clipped from V and 5 bases from J, the junction kept 7 bases outside the gene matches. Germline CDR1 KGHSH, CDR2 LQKENI. The CDR3 DNA reads TGTGCCAGCTCACCCGTTAGCGGGGGGGCCGGAGATACGCAGTATTTT. It is translated as CASSPVSGGAGDTQYF. Supplemented by reference TRBV18 and TRBJ2-3, the full variable domain reads NAGVMQNPRHLVRRRGQEARLRCSPMKGHSHVYWYRQLPEEGLKFMVYLQKENIIDESGMPKERFSAEFPKEGPSILRIQQVVRGDSAAYFCASSPVSGGAGDTQYFGPGTRLTVL.

This clone has more than one count but fewer than ten. The chain is built from TRBV2 and TRBJ2-5, with 15 nucleotides matching TRBD2. From germline, CDR1 is SNHLY and CDR2 FYNNEI. The CDR3 is 17 amino acids. J gave up 2 bases and V 6 bases, and 7 bases lay outside the gene matches. As DNA, the CDR3 is TGTGCCAGCAGAACGGGACTAGCGGGGGGAGGGCAAGAGACCCAGTACTTC. It yields the protein CASRTGLAGGGQETQYF.

The chain recombines TRBV11-2 with TRBJ1-1; D is possibly TRBD1 (5 bases). This CDR3 spans 16 amino acids. The V and J ends lost 0 bases and 0 bases respectively, with 11 bases between them. Germline loops: CDR1 SGHAT, CDR2 FQNNGV. This CDR3 is CASSLDRQLMNTEAFF. CDR3 coding DNA: TGTGCCAGCAGCTTAGACCGACAGCTAATGAACACTGAAGCTTTCTTT.

The rearrangement joins TRBV28 to TRBJ1-2; 10 nucleotides match TRBD1. CDR3 length equals 16 residues. Germline CDR1 MDHEN, CDR2 SYDVKM. The trim removed 6 bases at V and 5 bases at J, leaving 12 bases unmatched. The CDR3 DNA sequence: TGTGCCAGCAGCCATTCCCCGGACAGGGGGAGATATGGCTACACCTTC. This translates into CASSHSPDRGRYGYTF.

The chain couples TRBV7-9 to TRBJ1-1; D is unresolved. The CDR3 runs 13 residues. The germline V and J ends were trimmed by 1 base and 1 base, with 4 bases remaining between them. Germline CDR1 and CDR2: SEHNR and FQNEAQ (reference sequence). The CDR3 here is CASSLDPNTEAFF. The CDR3 nucleotides are TGTGCCAGCAGCTTAGACCCGAACACTGAAGCTTTCTTT.

The chain couples TRBV6-1 to TRBJ1-3; D unclear. There are 12 residues in the CDR3. From germline, CDR1 is MNHNS and CDR2 SASEGT. V lost 6 bases and J lost 9, with 12 bases in between. CDR3 sequence: CASREGLTTIYF. CDR3 bases: TGTGCCAGCAGGGAGGGATTAACCACCATATATTTT.

The gene calls are TRBV7-3 and TRBJ2-7; D gene uncertain. V dropped 4 bases and J dropped 0 bases, with 4 bases sitting between them. The CDR3 extends over 12 amino acids. The V gene's germline CDR1 is SGHTA and CDR2 FQGTGA. The CDR3 coding sequence is TGTGCCAGCAGCTCCCGCTCCTACGAGCAGTACTTC. This sequence encodes CASSSRSYEQYF.

The chain carries TRBV14 and TRBJ2-7; D tentatively reads TRBD1 or TRBD2 (5 bases each). Germline loops: CDR1 SGHDN, CDR2 FVKESK. The CDR3 contains 14 residues. V was pared by 4 bases and J by 0 bases, with 10 bases between. The CDR3 spells CASSPGHSSYEQYF. In nucleotides, the CDR3 is TGTGCCAGCAGCCCGGGGCACAGCTCCTACGAGCAGTACTTC.

The chain combines TRBV6-5 with TRBJ2-1, with D tentatively TRBD1 or TRBD2 (5 bases each). V lost 4 bases and J lost 0, with 10 bases in between. The CDR3 is made up of 15 amino acids. The germline gives CDR1 MNHEY, CDR2 SVGAGI. The CDR3 here is CASSSAGSSYNEQFF. The CDR3 DNA reads TGTGCCAGCAGTTCGGCAGGGAGCTCCTACAATGAGCAGTTCTTC.

This chain joins TRBV6-6 and TRBJ2-2; D not resolved. Looked up from germline, CDR1 is MNHNY and CDR2 is SVGAGI (reference sequence). This CDR3 has 13 residues. V was trimmed by 0 bases and J by 1 base, leaving 0 bases between them. CDR3 residues: CASSYSNTGELFF. The DNA for the CDR3 is TGTGCCAGCAGTTACTCGAACACCGGGGAGCTGTTTTTT.